The 2 T cell receptor beta chains below all came from one sample that was sequenced in a study of tumor-infiltrating lymphocytes in oesophageal squamous cell carcinoma. TCRdb reprocessed the PCR reads with MiXCR, giving one entry per CDR3 protein. The repertoire includes about 15,000 distinct CDR3 sequences, approximately 49% of them detected once, and around two fifths sits in the top ten. Sequenced: esophageal tumor tissue. These receptors came from a female donor with esophageal squamous cell carcinoma.

The J gene is TRBJ2-5, the V gene TRBV7-2; no clear D. Trimming shortened V by 1 base and J by 5 bases, and 8 bases separated the two germline ends. The germline CDR1 and CDR2 sequences are SGHTA and FQGNSA. This CDR3 has 13 amino acids. CDR3 sequence reads: CASSLVWTETQYF. In nucleotides, the CDR3 is TGTGCCAGCAGCTTAGTTTGGACGGAGACCCAGTACTTC.

This chain's CDR3 is CASSLAVGINTEAFF. The CDR3 coding sequence is TGTGCCAGCAGCTTAGCAGTAGGGATTAACACTGAAGCTTTCTTT. This chain connects TRBV7-9 to TRBJ1-1; D gene uncertain. V shed 0 bases and J shed 2 bases, with 10 bases lying between them. The CDR3 is 15 residues long. Looked up from germline, CDR1 is SEHNR and CDR2 is FQNEAQ (reference sequence).